What follows are 27 T cell receptor beta chains derived from one specimen sequenced in a study of T cells after somatic rescue of genetic block. The assay was immunoSEQ multiplex PCR, and TCRdb's table has in-frame clones only and misses some. This sample has 70,000 or so clones; 92% occur once, and the top ten carry about 3%. Material for sequencing was peripheral blood mononuclear cells (PBMCs). These receptors all stem from a man aged 40-55 years.

The rearrangement joins TRBV6-6 to TRBJ1-3, with 9 bases lining up with TRBD1. Germline V gene lookup returns CDR1 MNHNY and CDR2 SVGAGI (reference sequence). The ends lost 6 bases at V and 8 bases at J; junction bases unmatched: 8. This CDR3 has 14 amino acids. CDR3 region: CASSRGTGSDTIYF. CDR3 nucleotides: TGTGCCAGCAGCCGGGGGACAGGGTCGGACACCATATATTTT.

V usage is TRBV7-9 and J usage is TRBJ2-3; 8 bases match TRBD2. The germline V gene encodes CDR1 SEHNR and CDR2 FQNEAQ (reference sequence). The CDR3 extends over 17 amino acids. The ends lost 5 bases at V and 0 bases at J; junction bases unmatched: 10. The CDR3 is CASSALRGGTSTDTQYF. CDR3 bases: TGTGCCAGCAGCGCGCTCCGGGGGGGAACTAGCACAGATACGCAGTATTTT.

V and J are TRBV4-1 and TRBJ2-7; unclear D gene. This CDR3 region has 14 residues. CDR1 and CDR2 from the germline V gene are MGHRA and YSYEKL. The ends were cut back, 0 bases at V and 0 bases at J, with 6 bases in the middle. The DNA for the CDR3 is TGCGCCAGCAGCCAAGAAGTCAACTCCTACGAGCAGTACTTC. This encodes CASSQEVNSYEQYF.

The CDR3 sequence: CASSSGGSTEAFF. In DNA, the CDR3 is TGTGCCAGCAGTTCTGGGGGTAGCACTGAAGCTTTCTTT. J is TRBJ1-1 and V is TRBV27; possibly TRBD1 for D (5 bases). The CDR3 runs 13 residues. CDR1 is MNHEY and CDR2 is SMNVEV in the germline V gene (reference sequence). Trimming cost V 4 bases and J 4 bases, with 10 bases left between them.

The rearrangement links TRBV5-4 to TRBJ2-2; a possible D gene is TRBD1 (6 bases). The germline V gene encodes CDR1 SGHNT and CDR2 YYREEE (reference sequence). V lost 10 bases, J lost 7 bases, and 17 bases lay in between. The CDR3 covers 13 residues. The CDR3 loop is CAGHSQGNGELFF. The CDR3 DNA reads as TGTGCCGGACACTCACAGGGTAACGGGGAGCTGTTTTTT.

This chain joins TRBV30 and TRBJ2-1; D is possibly TRBD1 or TRBD2 (5 bases each). The CDR3 length is 12 residues. With 2 bases removed from V and 9 bases from J, the gap between germline ends came to 11 bases. Germline V CDR1 and CDR2: GTSNPN, SVGIG (reference sequence). The CDR3: CAWSPSRGEQFF. CDR3 in DNA: TGTGCCTGGAGTCCGTCGAGGGGTGAGCAGTTCTTC.

V is TRBV11-2 and J is TRBJ2-2; perhaps D is TRBD1 or TRBD2 (5 bases each). CDR1 and CDR2 (germline): SGHAT, FQNNGV. This CDR3 is 15 amino acids long. Trimming shortened V by 1 base and J by 0 bases, and 6 bases separated the two germline ends. The CDR3 DNA follows: TGTGCCAGCAGCTTAGGGGGGTCGAACACCGGGGAGCTGTTTTTT. Encoded protein: CASSLGGSNTGELFF.

In this sample, this clone turned up once. Here the CDR3 DNA reads TGTGCCAGCCAAGGCAGGGTGGGGATGAACACTGAAGCTTTCTTT. It translates to CASQGRVGMNTEAFF. The J gene is TRBJ1-1, the V gene TRBV2; maybe TRBD1 (5 bases). The germline V and J ends were trimmed by 8 bases and 0 bases, with 16 bases remaining between them. This CDR3 region has 15 residues. Germline values: CDR1 SNHLY, CDR2 FYNNEI.

A single count supports this clone. This rearrangement joins TRBV5-1 to TRBJ2-5; D possibly corresponds to TRBD1 (6 bases). Germline CDR1 SGHRS, CDR2 YFSETQ. The CDR3 consists of 13 residues. The ends were cut back, 3 bases at V and 9 bases at J, with 15 bases in the middle. As DNA, the CDR3 is TGCGCCAGCAGCTGGGACAACCAAAAGTCCCAGTACTTC. This translates into CASSWDNQKSQYF.

The V gene is TRBV6-5, the J gene TRBJ2-1; 9 nucleotides align to TRBD1. The CDR3 length is 13 residues. In germline, CDR1 is MNHEY, CDR2 SVGAGI. J was trimmed by 4 bases and V by 9 bases; bases with no gene match: 4. As DNA, the CDR3 is TGTGCCAGTGGGGACAGGGTATACAATGAGCAGTTCTTC. As protein: CASGDRVYNEQFF.

This clone was seen just once. This chain connects TRBV7-2 to TRBJ2-3; tentatively, D is TRBD1 (8 bases). Germline V gene data show CDR1 as SGHTA and CDR2 as FQGNSA. CDR3 length: 16 residues. The germline V and J ends were trimmed by 2 bases and 5 bases, with 17 bases remaining between them. This CDR3 reads CASSLSPQGGGDTQYF. CDR3 sequence (DNA): TGTGCCAGCAGCTTATCTCCACAGGGGGGGGGAGATACGCAGTATTTT.

The CDR3 coding sequence is TGTGCCAGCTCACCATCGATTTCTGGGACATCTACCTACGAGCAGTACTTC. Its translation: CASSPSISGTSTYEQYF. The chain has TRBV18 and TRBJ2-7; a weak D match, TRBD1 (6 bases). V dropped 2 bases and J dropped 2 bases, with 19 bases sitting between them. The CDR3 length is 17 residues. The V gene's germline CDR1 is KGHSH and CDR2 LQKENI.

This chain links TRBV27 with TRBJ1-5, with no clear D. The CDR3 totals 13 residues. Germline lookup yields CDR1 MNHEY and CDR2 SMNVEV (reference sequence). With 6 bases removed from V and 0 bases from J, the gap between germline ends came to 6 bases. The CDR3 DNA reads TGTGCCAGCAGACCTAATAGCAATCAGCCCCAGCATTTT. It yields the protein CASRPNSNQPQHF.

The chain carries TRBV7-2 and TRBJ2-5; the match to TRBD2 covers 9 bases. The CDR3 runs 18 residues. With V trimmed by 5 bases and J by 7 bases, 20 bases remained unmatched. The V gene's germline CDR1 is SGHTA and CDR2 FQGNSA. The CDR3 DNA sequence: TGTGCCAGCAGCCAAACCGCGGCCCTAGCGGGGTTAGGGGGGACCCAGTACTTC. Translating gives CASSQTAALAGLGGTQYF.

The chain is built from TRBV11-2 and TRBJ2-5, with 11 bases that match TRBD2. After removal of 5 bases from V and 5 bases from J, the junction contained 4 bases not matched to a gene. Germline-derived CDR1 and CDR2 are SGHAT and FQNNGV. The CDR3 runs to 14 residues. CDR3 loop: CASSRGTSGETQYF. The DNA of the CDR3 is TGTGCCAGCAGCCGGGGGACTAGCGGCGAGACCCAGTACTTC.

This chain connects TRBV4-3 to TRBJ2-7; 10 bases are a match to TRBD1. Trimming cost V 3 bases and J 2 bases; bases outside gene matches: 4. CDR1 LGHNA and CDR2 YSLEER come from the germline V gene. This CDR3 region has 15 residues. CDR3 in amino acids: CASSQDRGGAYEQYF. DNA for the CDR3: TGCGCCAGCAGCCAGGACAGGGGGGGCGCCTACGAGCAGTACTTC.

The chain is built from TRBV5-1 and TRBJ1-2; TRBD1 matches 9 bases. V shed 3 bases, J shed 2 bases, and the junction held 2 bases outside the gene matches. This CDR3 spans 14 amino acids. Germline CDR1 and CDR2: SGHRS and YFSETQ. In DNA form, the CDR3 reads TGCGCCAGCAGCTCCGGACAGGGGAACTATGGCTACACCTTC. Amino acids: CASSSGQGNYGYTF.

In its sample, this clone was seen once. The genes are TRBV5-1 and TRBJ1-6, with D perhaps TRBD1 (5 bases). CDR1 and CDR2 (germline): SGHRS, YFSETQ. With 4 bases removed from V and 7 bases from J, the gap between germline ends came to 18 bases. CDR3 size: 16 residues. The CDR3 sequence is CASSPGPGLNNSPLHF. CDR3 DNA: TGCGCCAGCAGCCCCGGCCCGGGACTGAACAATTCACCCCTCCACTTT. The whole variable domain, filled in from reference TRBV5-1 and TRBJ1-6, reads KAGVTQTPRYLIKTRGQQVTLSCSPISGHRSVSWYQQTPGQGLQFLFEYFSETQRNKGNFPGRFSGRQFSNSRSEMNVSTLELGDSALYLCASSPGPGLNNSPLHFGNGTRLTVT.

The chain combines TRBV19 with TRBJ2-6; 7 nucleotides line up with TRBD1. In germline, CDR1 is LNHDA, CDR2 SQIVND (reference sequence). This CDR3 region has 17 residues. With V trimmed by 1 base and J by 5 bases, 8 bases remained unmatched. The CDR3 here is CASSIGDRGPRANVLTF. For the CDR3, the DNA is TGTGCCAGTAGTATAGGGGACAGAGGGCCGAGGGCCAACGTCCTGACTTTC.

The genes are TRBV6-4 and TRBJ2-1; 8 nucleotides align to TRBD1. Germline V gene lookup returns CDR1 MRHNA and CDR2 SNTAGT. This CDR3 contains 14 residues. With 5 bases clipped from V and 12 bases from J, the junction kept 12 bases outside the gene matches. The CDR3, as DNA: TGTGCCAGCAGTCCGGGAACAGGGGGGATGGGGCAGTTCTTC. It is translated as CASSPGTGGMGQFF.

V and J are TRBV4-1 and TRBJ2-5; unclear D gene. CDR1 is MGHRA and CDR2 is YSYEKL in the germline V gene. V lost 0 bases to trimming and J lost 5 bases, with 22 bases between them. The CDR3 covers 18 residues. The CDR3 nucleotides read TGCGCCAGCAGCCAAGATGGGATGGTCTCCTCCCCGCAGGAGACCCAGTACTTC. Translating it yields CASSQDGMVSSPQETQYF.

In this sample, this clone turned up once. CDR3 nucleotide sequence: TGTGCCAGCAGCTTGGCCCCAGGAACCTACGAGCAGTACTTC. Translating gives CASSLAPGTYEQYF. The chain links TRBV5-8 to TRBJ2-7; no clear D. V shed 0 bases and J shed 2 bases, with 9 bases lying between them. This CDR3 comprises 14 residues. CDR1 is SGHTS and CDR2 is YDEGEE in the germline V gene.

The V call is TRBV19, the J call TRBJ2-7, with D perhaps TRBD2 (5 bases). Germline V gene lookup returns CDR1 LNHDA and CDR2 SQIVND (reference sequence). The CDR3 totals 15 residues. The V and J ends lost 1 base and 0 bases respectively, with 10 bases between them. This CDR3 is CASSIGRRFSYEQYF. The CDR3 coding sequence is TGTGCCAGTAGTATAGGGAGGAGGTTCTCCTACGAGCAGTACTTC. Full variable domain (outside the CDR3, taken from reference TRBV19 and TRBJ2-7): DGGITQSPKYLFRKEGQNVTLSCEQNLNHDAMYWYRQDPGQGLRLIYYSQIVNDFQKGDIAEGYSVSREKKESFPLTVTSAQKNPTAFYLCASSIGRRFSYEQYFGPGTRLTVT.

This sequence joins TRBV11-2 and TRBJ2-1, with D possibly being TRBD2 (6 bases). The V end lost 8 bases, the J end lost 8 bases, and 16 bases lay between the germline ends. The V gene's germline CDR1 is SGHAT and CDR2 FQNNGV. The length of the CDR3 is 13 residues. DNA of the CDR3: TGTGCCAGCCAAGGGGCTAGCGCCCATGAGCAGTTCTTC. This encodes CASQGASAHEQFF.

The chain links TRBV2 to TRBJ1-5; maybe TRBD1 (6 bases). This CDR3 is built from 14 residues. V lost 7 bases and J 0 bases, leaving 10 bases between the germline ends. The germline CDR1 and CDR2 sequences are SNHLY and FYNNEI. CDR3 nucleotides: TGTGCCAGCATGGACAGCTATAGCAATCAGCCCCAGCATTTT. This sequence encodes CASMDSYSNQPQHF.

The CDR3: CASSGAEGTTGELFF. The CDR3 nucleotides read TGTGCCAGCAGCGGAGCGGAGGGGACCACCGGGGAGCTGTTTTTT. The rearrangement uses TRBV9 and TRBJ2-2; weak D call: TRBD2 (6 bases). The CDR3 runs to 15 residues. The V gene lost 3 bases and the J gene lost 4 bases, with 13 bases spanning the gap. Per the germline V gene, CDR1 is SGDLS and CDR2 is YYNGEE.

The chain combines TRBV6-1 with TRBJ2-1; TRBD1 or TRBD2 may be the D gene (5 bases each). CDR1 and CDR2 from the germline V gene are MNHNS and SASEGT. This CDR3 spans 15 amino acids. V dropped 4 bases and J dropped 5 bases, with 15 bases sitting between them. The CDR3 coding sequence is TGTGCCAGCAGTGGAGGGACCAGGCCCAACAATGAGCAGTTCTTC. Its translation is CASSGGTRPNNEQFF.